The 12 T cell receptor beta chains presented below share a single source sample, sequenced in a study of blood T cell repertoires in COVID-19. The repertoire was sequenced with immunoSEQ multiplex PCR; TCRdb's copy has only in-frame clones and lacks some. The sample consists of 450,000 to 600,000 clones, roughly 87% of them appearing once. Sequencing was carried out using PBMCs or T cells enriched from blood (not recorded which). The receptors come from a woman younger than 35 who had recovered from COVID-19.

The V and J genes are TRBV5-6 and TRBJ1-3; D gene ambiguous. Germline V lookup: CDR1 SGHDT, CDR2 YYEEEE. The CDR3 has 14 residues. V was trimmed by 4 bases and J by 4 bases, leaving 12 bases between them. The CDR3 region has the DNA TGTGCCAGCAGCCACGACCGAGGGGGAAACACCATATATTTT. This encodes CASSHDRGGNTIYF.

The rearrangement uses TRBV27 and TRBJ1-6, with TRBD1 as a possible D gene (5 bases). The CDR3 totals 17 residues. Trimming left V 5 bases short and J 6 bases short, with 20 bases between. Looked up from germline, CDR1 is MNHEY and CDR2 is SMNVEV (reference sequence). CDR3 region: CASSRYGPREINSPLHF. The CDR3 nucleotides read TGTGCCAGCAGTCGATACGGGCCCAGGGAAATTAATTCACCCCTCCACTTT.

In this sample, this clone turned up once. The rearrangement uses TRBV9 and TRBJ1-6, with D unclear. Germline V gene data show CDR1 as SGDLS and CDR2 as YYNGEE. This CDR3 has 13 amino acids. Trimming pared 0 bases from V and 7 bases from J, leaving 5 bases between. In DNA, the CDR3 is TGTGCCAGCAGCGTAGCCCAAAATTCACCCCTCCACTTT. This encodes CASSVAQNSPLHF.

The rearrangement links TRBV7-9 to TRBJ1-1; tentatively, D is TRBD1 (5 bases). The germline gives CDR1 SEHNR, CDR2 FQNEAQ (reference sequence). With 3 bases removed from V and 1 base from J, the gap between germline ends came to 9 bases. CDR3 length: 14 residues. In DNA form, the CDR3 reads TGTGCCAGCAGCTTTGGGACTTCGAACACTGAAGCTTTCTTT. It translates to CASSFGTSNTEAFF. The full variable domain, rest sourced from reference TRBV7-9 and TRBJ1-1, is DTGVSQNPRHKITKRGQNVTFRCDPISEHNRLYWYRQTLGQGPEFLTYFQNEAQLEKSRLLSDRFSAERPKGSFSTLEIQRTEQGDSAMYLCASSFGTSNTEAFFGQGTRLTVV.

This chain joins TRBV2 and TRBJ2-7, with a possible D match to TRBD2 (7 bases). Trimming stripped 6 bases from V and 0 bases from J, with 27 bases between. The CDR3 runs 19 residues. Germline V gene data show CDR1 as SNHLY and CDR2 as FYNNEI. CDR3 DNA: TGTGCCAGCAGGGGTACCGGGACAACGGGGGGCCAGAGCTCCTACGAGCAGTACTTC. Amino acids: CASRGTGTTGGQSSYEQYF.

This rearrangement joins TRBV27 to TRBJ2-1; tentatively, D is TRBD2 (5 bases). The length of the CDR3 is 18 residues. Looked up from germline, CDR1 is MNHEY and CDR2 is SMNVEV (reference sequence). Between the trimmed V and J ends, which lost 7 bases and 8 bases, there was a span of 30 bases. The CDR3, as DNA: TGTGCCAGCACTTCTTTTGAGAGGGCTTTTCTTAAAGGAGATGAGCAGTTCTTC. This gives the protein CASTSFERAFLKGDEQFF.

The rearrangement links TRBV5-4 to TRBJ2-3; 7 nucleotides align to TRBD1. V shed 3 bases and J 0 bases; nucleotides not matched to a gene: 1. The V gene's germline CDR1 is SGHNT and CDR2 YYREEE (reference sequence). The CDR3 consists of 14 residues. The CDR3 DNA reads TGTGCCAGCAGCTCGGGACAGAGCACAGATACGCAGTATTTT. Translating gives CASSSGQSTDTQYF.

V usage is TRBV24-1 and J usage is TRBJ2-3, with D maybe TRBD2 (7 bases). V gave up 5 bases and J gave up 3 bases, with 14 bases separating them. The CDR3 contains 15 residues. Germline CDR1 KGHDR, CDR2 SFDVKD. The CDR3, as DNA: TGTGCCACCAGTGTTGGGGAGGGGGTAACAGATACGCAGTATTTT. Amino acids: CATSVGEGVTDTQYF.

The CDR3 is CASSLASGGDTQYF. The CDR3 DNA reads as TGCGCCAGCAGCTTGGCATCAGGTGGCGATACGCAGTATTTT. V is TRBV5-1 and J is TRBJ2-3; D not certain. The CDR3 length is 14 residues. Germline CDR1 is SGHRS and CDR2 is YFSETQ. The ends were cut back, 0 bases at V and 6 bases at J, with 11 bases in the middle.

V usage is TRBV25-1 and J usage is TRBJ1-1, with 9 bases fitting TRBD1. V lost 4 bases, J lost 1 base, and 1 base stayed unmatched. The CDR3 totals 14 residues. The V gene's germline CDR1 is MGHDK and CDR2 SYGVNS. For the CDR3, the DNA is TGTGCCAGCAGTGCACAGGGGGCGAACACTGAAGCTTTCTTT. The encoded protein is CASSAQGANTEAFF.

The table lists this clone with a count of one. The chain combines TRBV27 with TRBJ1-6; D is unresolved. The germline V gene has CDR1 MNHEY and CDR2 SMNVEV (reference sequence). V dropped 2 bases and J dropped 8 bases, with 16 bases sitting between them. The CDR3 is 16 amino acids. CDR3: CASSLTGGPKYSPLHF. The DNA for the CDR3 is TGTGCCAGCAGTTTAACCGGAGGACCTAAGTATTCACCCCTCCACTTT.

The chain carries TRBV12-3 or TRBV12-4 and TRBJ1-2, with D perhaps matching TRBD1 (6 bases). The V gene lost 2 bases and the J gene lost 6 bases, with 10 bases spanning the gap. This CDR3 spans 13 amino acids. Here the CDR3 DNA reads TGTGCCAGCAGTTTAACAGGGCCGGATGGCTACACCTTC. Protein product: CASSLTGPDGYTF.